These 13 T cell receptor beta chains came from one sample sequenced in a study of long-term antiretroviral therapy in people with HIV. Version v3.0 of the immunoSEQ assay ran at survey level. Only in-frame clones appear in the TCRdb table, and some are missing; sequencing was by immunoSEQ multiplex PCR. The data show about 43,000 clones, around nine tenths seen once. Sequenced material: unsorted PBMCs, taken 0.1 years before starting antiretroviral therapy. Every receptor here comes from a woman between 45 and 65 years old with HIV.

CDR3 region: CASSRKGTGPEAFF. In DNA, the CDR3 is TGTGCCAGCAGTCGTAAGGGAACAGGACCTGAAGCTTTCTTT. The chain joins TRBV7-9 to TRBJ1-1; a weak D match, TRBD1 (5 bases). CDR1 and CDR2 from the germline V gene are SEHNR and FQNEAQ (reference sequence). V lost 6 bases to trimming and J lost 6 bases, with 17 bases between them. The CDR3 totals 14 residues.

V usage is TRBV2 and J usage is TRBJ2-2; TRBD2 matches at 9 bases. The CDR3 extends over 15 amino acids. Germline lookup yields CDR1 SNHLY and CDR2 FYNNEI. V lost 4 bases to trimming and J lost 4 bases; unmatched junction nucleotides: 4. This CDR3 is CASSASGAATGELFF. The CDR3 DNA follows: TGTGCCAGCAGTGCTAGCGGGGCGGCCACCGGGGAGCTGTTTTTT.

The chain uses TRBV12-5 and TRBJ2-5; 8 nucleotides agree with TRBD2. The length of the CDR3 is 17 residues. Germline V gene sequence: CDR1 LGHNT, CDR2 FRNRAP. J gave up 0 bases and V 2 bases, and 8 bases lay outside the gene matches. The CDR3 sequence: CASGLRNYSGDQETQYF. DNA of the CDR3: TGTGCTAGTGGTTTGAGAAATTATAGCGGGGACCAAGAGACCCAGTACTTC. Supplemented by reference TRBV12-5 and TRBJ2-5, the full variable domain reads DARVTQTPRHKVTEMGQEVTMRCQPILGHNTVFWYRQTMMQGLELLAYFRNRAPLDDSGMPKDRFSAEMPDATLATLKIQPSEPRDSAVYFCASGLRNYSGDQETQYFGPGTRLLVL.

This chain links TRBV25-1 with TRBJ1-2; 8 bases line up with TRBD1. V shed 3 bases, J shed 4 bases, and the junction held 7 bases outside the gene matches. The CDR3 runs 15 residues. The germline CDR1 and CDR2 sequences are MGHDK and SYGVNS. CDR3 coding DNA: TGTGCCAGCAGTGATCGGCAGGGGGCAGGCTATGGCTACACCTTC. Protein product: CASSDRQGAGYGYTF.

The J gene is TRBJ2-7, the V gene TRBV27; tentatively, D is TRBD2 (5 bases). Germline assignment: CDR1 MNHEY and CDR2 SMNVEV (reference sequence). V lost 5 bases to trimming and J lost 3 bases, with 11 bases between them. The CDR3 runs to 13 residues. DNA for the CDR3: TGTGCCAGCAGTCCCGGACTGAACTACGAGCAGTACTTC. It encodes CASSPGLNYEQYF.

The V call is TRBV12-5, the J call TRBJ1-5; the D gene is possibly TRBD1 (6 bases). V lost 6 bases and J lost 0, with 12 bases in between. CDR3 length: 15 residues. Germline CDR1 is LGHNT and CDR2 is FRNRAP. The DNA for the CDR3 is TGTGCTAGTGGCCCAGACAGGAATAGCAATCAGCCCCAGCATTTT. Encoded protein: CASGPDRNSNQPQHF.

This chain links TRBV7-9 with TRBJ2-3, with D unclear. Germline-derived CDR1 and CDR2 are SEHNR and FQNEAQ (reference sequence). With 0 bases removed from V and 2 bases from J, the gap between germline ends came to 12 bases. The CDR3 runs 16 residues. In nucleotides, the CDR3 is TGTGCCAGCAGCTTAGCTGCCACGACCCTCACAGATACGCAGTATTTT. Amino acids: CASSLAATTLTDTQYF. The full variable domain, in which reference TRBV7-9 and TRBJ2-3 provide the parts outside the CDR3, is DTGVSQNPRHKITKRGQNVTFRCDPISEHNRLYWYRQTLGQGPEFLTYFQNEAQLEKSRLLSDRFSAERPKGSFSTLEIQRTEQGDSAMYLCASSLAATTLTDTQYFGPGTRLTVL.

The chain employs TRBV7-3 and TRBJ1-2; no clear D gene. From germline, CDR1 is SGHTA and CDR2 FQGTGA. The CDR3 is 14 residues long. The ends were cut back, 0 bases at V and 2 bases at J, with 7 bases in the middle. The CDR3 is CASSLTAGNYGYTF. The CDR3, as DNA: TGTGCCAGCAGCTTAACGGCGGGGAACTATGGCTACACCTTC.

This chain joins TRBV7-2 and TRBJ2-3, with 9 nucleotides matching TRBD1. CDR1 and CDR2 (germline): SGHTA, FQGNSA. The CDR3 length is 16 residues. The V segment lost 4 bases and the J segment 6 bases; nucleotides outside the gene matches: 11. The CDR3 here is CASSSRDRAGADTQYF. As DNA, the CDR3 is TGTGCCAGCAGCTCCCGGGACAGGGCGGGGGCGGATACGCAGTATTTT.

The V gene is TRBV5-1, the J gene TRBJ2-5; the match to TRBD2 covers 12 bases. Germline CDR1 and CDR2: SGHRS and YFSETQ. V was clipped by 4 bases and J by 3 bases; unmatched bases: 10. CDR3 length equals 17 residues. The CDR3 DNA is TGCGCCAGCAGCCGAATACTAGCGGGGGGCTCGAAAGAGACCCAGTACTTC. It specifies CASSRILAGGSKETQYF.

This rearrangement joins TRBV27 to TRBJ1-5; TRBD1 matches at 9 bases. The V and J ends lost 6 bases and 0 bases, in that order; junction bases with no gene match: 3. Germline V gene data show CDR1 as MNHEY and CDR2 as SMNVEV (reference sequence). There are 15 residues in the CDR3. CDR3 nucleotide sequence: TGTGCCAGCAGACAGGGGGCACGTAGCAATCAGCCCCAGCATTTT. Its protein product is CASRQGARSNQPQHF.

The J gene is TRBJ1-4, the V gene TRBV2; 7 bases agree with TRBD1. Germline lookup yields CDR1 SNHLY and CDR2 FYNNEI. The V segment lost 4 bases and the J segment 8 bases; nucleotides outside the gene matches: 7. The CDR3 runs 14 residues. CDR3 DNA sequence: TGTGCCAGCAGTGGGAGACAGGGAAACGAAAAACTGTTTTTT. As protein: CASSGRQGNEKLFF.

This clone was detected a few times. This chain uses TRBV5-1 with TRBJ2-7; D remains unclear. Germline V CDR1 and CDR2: SGHRS, YFSETQ. The CDR3 contains 15 residues. Trimming stripped 0 bases from V and 5 bases from J, with 15 bases between. The CDR3 spells CASSLGRASRDEQYF. DNA for the CDR3: TGCGCCAGCAGCTTGGGAAGGGCGAGCCGTGACGAGCAGTACTTC.